Below, 15 T cell receptor beta chains from the same sample are listed, as sequenced in a study of response to subunit inactivated influenza vaccine. In TCRdb, the RT-PCR reads were re-called with MiXCR into one record per CDR3 protein. The table lists 650,000 to 800,000 distinct CDR3 sequences, roughly 20% of them singletons, with 11% in the top ten. Sequences were derived from PBMCs from blood, sampled 5 days after vaccination. The receptors here all came from a man in his fifties who received an inactivated influenza vaccine.

This chain links TRBV4-2 with TRBJ1-3; possibly TRBD1 for D (5 bases). Trimming left V 4 bases short and J 0 bases short, with 13 bases between. From germline, CDR1 is LGHNA and CDR2 YNFKEQ. This CDR3 comprises 16 residues. CDR3 in DNA: TGTGCCAGCAGCCGAGGGACGGCGAGCTCTGGAAACACCATATATTTT. Translated: CASSRGTASSGNTIYF.

The genes are TRBV5-1 and TRBJ2-2; TRBD1 matches 7 bases. Germline V gene sequence: CDR1 SGHRS, CDR2 YFSETQ. CDR3 length: 14 residues. V dropped 0 bases and J dropped 7; count of bases not matched to a gene: 3. CDR3 sequence: CASSLEGAFGELFF. The CDR3 bases are TGCGCCAGCAGCTTGGAGGGGGCGTTCGGGGAGCTGTTTTTT.

The rearrangement joins TRBV12-3 or TRBV12-4 to TRBJ2-2; D tentatively reads TRBD1 or TRBD2 (6 bases each). V lost 3 bases, J lost 7 bases, and 18 bases lay in between. The CDR3 consists of 16 residues. The CDR3 protein is CASSLGTGASGGELFF. The CDR3 nucleotides are TGTGCCAGCAGTTTGGGTACGGGGGCGTCAGGCGGGGAGCTGTTTTTT.

The J gene is TRBJ2-3, the V gene TRBV4-2, with D possibly being TRBD1 or TRBD2 (5 bases each). The germline V gene has CDR1 LGHNA and CDR2 YNFKEQ. The CDR3 contains 15 residues. V lost 4 bases and J 4 bases, leaving 15 bases between the germline ends. CDR3 DNA: TGTGCCAGCAGCCGGGGCCATGAGGGAGCAGATACGCAGTATTTT. It codes for CASSRGHEGADTQYF.

This rearrangement joins TRBV7-6 to TRBJ2-7, with 10 bases aligning to TRBD1. Losses at the gene ends were 1 base for V and 1 base for J; bases not matched to a gene: 7. The V gene's germline CDR1 is SGHVS and CDR2 FNYEAQ. This CDR3 contains 17 residues. The DNA of the CDR3 is TGTGCCAGCAGCTTAGGACAGGGGGCAACTCTATCCTACGAGCAGTACTTC. Translation gives CASSLGQGATLSYEQYF.

This clonotype was found a few times. The chain combines TRBV7-2 with TRBJ1-3, with D uncertain. Germline values: CDR1 SGHTA, CDR2 FQGNSA. V lost 2 bases and J lost 0, with 8 bases in between. The CDR3 has 15 amino acids. The CDR3 spells CASSLQDSSGNTIYF. In DNA form, the CDR3 reads TGTGCCAGCAGCTTACAGGATAGCTCTGGAAACACCATATATTTT.

There are a few counts of this clonotype. The chain employs TRBV7-2 and TRBJ1-4; D gene uncertain. Germline CDR1 and CDR2: SGHTA and FQGNSA. This CDR3 contains 13 residues. V dropped 2 bases and J dropped 4 bases, with 5 bases sitting between them. The chain's CDR3 is CASSLWGNEKLFF. The CDR3 coding sequence is TGTGCCAGCAGCTTATGGGGTAATGAAAAACTGTTTTTT.

This clonotype was detected many times. V usage is TRBV12-3 or TRBV12-4 and J usage is TRBJ1-1; D perhaps matches TRBD1 (5 bases). V was trimmed by 5 bases and J by 0 bases, leaving 10 bases between them. The CDR3 totals 14 residues. CDR3 in amino acids: CASSLRVMNTEAFF. Written as DNA, the CDR3 is TGTGCCAGCAGTCTCAGGGTGATGAACACTGAAGCTTTCTTT.

The gene calls are TRBV6-1 and TRBJ1-2; 8 bases fit TRBD1. J was trimmed by 0 bases and V by 6 bases; bases with no gene match: 9. The CDR3 has 16 amino acids. The germline V gene encodes CDR1 MNHNS and CDR2 SASEGT. CDR3 bases: TGTGCCAGCAGCTCAGGGGGCAGGTGGACTAACTATGGCTACACCTTC. Its protein is CASSSGGRWTNYGYTF.

V is TRBV20-1 and J is TRBJ1-1, with D perhaps TRBD1 (6 bases). The ends were cut back, 5 bases at V and 2 bases at J, with 15 bases in the middle. There are 14 residues in the CDR3. Germline V gene data show CDR1 as DFQATT and CDR2 as SNEGSKA (reference sequence). CDR3 DNA: TGCAGTGCTCGAAGGGGGGCGCCTAACACTGAAGCTTTCTTT. This codes for CSARRGAPNTEAFF.

This clonotype was counted only a few times. The chain uses TRBV7-9 and TRBJ2-3, with no clear D. Looked up from germline, CDR1 is SEHNR and CDR2 is FQNEAQ (reference sequence). Trimming shortened V by 4 bases and J by 5 bases, and 16 bases separated the two germline ends. This CDR3 has 15 amino acids. CDR3 residues: CASSSPSGWVDTQYF. The CDR3 DNA reads as TGTGCCAGCAGCTCCCCCTCCGGATGGGTAGATACGCAGTATTTT.

This clonotype was observed a handful of times. The V gene is TRBV4-3, the J gene TRBJ2-1, with D uncertain. Trimming pared 3 bases from V and 4 bases from J, leaving 10 bases between. CDR3 length equals 14 residues. Germline V gene lookup returns CDR1 LGHNA and CDR2 YSLEER. This CDR3 is CASSHGALYNEQFF. The CDR3 DNA follows: TGCGCCAGCAGCCATGGAGCTTTATACAATGAGCAGTTCTTC.

The chain joins TRBV7-8 to TRBJ2-1, with D possibly matching TRBD2 (5 bases). The CDR3 has 16 amino acids. Germline V gene sequence: CDR1 SGHVS, CDR2 FQNEAQ. V gave up 6 bases and J gave up 8 bases, with 23 bases separating them. In DNA, the CDR3 is TGTGCCAGCAGTTTTAAGATCGGCGGGCTTACTTATGAGCAGTTCTTC. Its translation is CASSFKIGGLTYEQFF.

There are a few counts of this clonotype. The CDR3 sequence is CAIRLGQGVDTQYF. The CDR3 nucleotides read TGTGCCATCAGGCTGGGACAGGGGGTAGATACGCAGTATTTT. The chain links TRBV10-3 to TRBJ2-3, with 11 nucleotides matching TRBD1. Looked up from germline, CDR1 is ENHRY and CDR2 is SYGVKD. The CDR3 loop spans 14 amino acids. The junction had 4 bases not matched to a gene; V was cut back by 6 bases and J by 5 bases.

V usage is TRBV7-2 and J usage is TRBJ1-2, with 8 bases identical to TRBD1. After removal of 6 bases from V and 5 bases from J, the junction contained 8 bases not matched to a gene. The CDR3 is 14 amino acids. Germline CDR1 SGHTA, CDR2 FQGNSA. CDR3 nucleotides: TGTGCCAGCAGTCCTCCGGGACAGGCTTATGGCTACACCTTC. It codes for CASSPPGQAYGYTF.